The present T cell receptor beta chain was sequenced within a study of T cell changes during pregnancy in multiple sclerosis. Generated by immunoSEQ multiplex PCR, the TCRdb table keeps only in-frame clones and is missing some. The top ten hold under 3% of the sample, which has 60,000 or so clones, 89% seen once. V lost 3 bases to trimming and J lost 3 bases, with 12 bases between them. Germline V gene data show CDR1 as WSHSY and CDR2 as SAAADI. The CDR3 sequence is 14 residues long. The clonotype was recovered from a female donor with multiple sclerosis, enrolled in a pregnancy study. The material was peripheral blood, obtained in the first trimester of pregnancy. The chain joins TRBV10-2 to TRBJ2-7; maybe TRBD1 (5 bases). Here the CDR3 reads CASSESVDSYEQYF. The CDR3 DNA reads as TGCGCCAGCAGTGAAAGTGTAGACAGCTACGAGCAGTACTTC.